The rows below give T cell receptor beta chains drawn from one sample of a study of blood T cell repertoires in COVID-19. Method: immunoSEQ multiplex PCR; TCRdb's copy keeps in-frame clones and lacks some. Of 270,000 or so clones listed, around 85% are singletons. Material: peripheral blood. Receptors originate from a human donor with COVID-19, enrolled during active disease. The donor label of this sample is uncertain. The CDR3 runs from the conserved cysteine through the conserved F or W. The D gene is left open where the match is weak. Clone size appears in some rows only: once, few, many, or a class for an expanded clone.

V	D	size	J	DNA	CDR3
TRBV2	NA	NA	TRBJ2-2	TGTGCCAGCACAATGGACAGCACGAACACCGGGGAGCTGTTTTTT	CASTMDSTNTGELFF
TRBV6-5	TRBD1	NA	TRBJ1-1	TGTGCCAGCAGTTACAGGGGGCTGAGCACTGAAGCTTTCTTT	CASSYRGLSTEAFF
TRBV5-1	TRBD1	NA	TRBJ2-2	TGCGCCAGCCGTCAAACAGGGGTCGGGGAGCTGTTTTTT	CASRQTGVGELFF
TRBV11-2	TRBD1	NA	TRBJ2-7	TGTGCCAGCAGCCAGATCAGGACAGGGGGCTACGAGCAGTACTTC	CASSQIRTGGYEQYF
TRBV30	TRBD1	NA	TRBJ2-6	TGTGCCTACCAGGGGGCTTCCGGGGCCAACGTCCTGACTTTC	CAYQGASGANVLTF
TRBV2	TRBD1	NA	TRBJ2-2	TGTGCCAGCAGACGAGGGACAGGGAACACCGGGGAGCTGTTTTTT	CASRRGTGNTGELFF
TRBV2	NA	NA	TRBJ1-5	TGTGCCAGCAGTGTAAGCGATCAGCCCCAGCATTTT	CASSVSDQPQHF
TRBV28	NA	NA	TRBJ1-1	TGTGCCAGCAGTTTTGCAGGGTCAGCGGGAAACACTGAAGCTTTCTTT	CASSFAGSAGNTEAFF
TRBV5-4	NA	NA	TRBJ2-5	TGTGCCAGCAGCTTGGGAGGGTCGGAGATCCAGTACTTC	CASSLGGSEIQYF
TRBV10-3	TRBD2	NA	TRBJ2-6	TGTGCCATCGCCACCGGGACTAGCGGCATTGGGGCCAACGTCCTGACTTTC	CAIATGTSGIGANVLTF
TRBV4-3	TRBD2	once	TRBJ2-5	TGCGCCAGCAGCCAAGTCAGGGCTAGCGGGAGAGAGACCCAGTACTTC	CASSQVRASGRETQYF
TRBV9	NA	NA	TRBJ2-5	TGTGCCAGCAGCGTAGTGACAGGCGCGGAGACCCAGTACTTC	CASSVVTGAETQYF
TRBV6-4	NA	NA	TRBJ2-7	TGTGCCAGCAGCCCCCTTCGCGGGAACGCCTACGAGCAGTACTTC	CASSPLRGNAYEQYF
TRBV27	TRBD1	NA	TRBJ2-6	TGTGCCAGCAGCCTCCACACAGGGGTCGGGGCCAACGTCCTGACTTTC	CASSLHTGVGANVLTF
TRBV28	NA	NA	TRBJ2-7	TGTGCCAGCCAGGAAACATTAAAAGCCTACGAGCAGTACTTC	CASQETLKAYEQYF
TRBV5-1	NA	once	TRBJ1-1	TGCGCCAGCAGCTTGGCCCAACAGAGCGGCACTGAAGCTTTCTTT	CASSLAQQSGTEAFF
TRBV28	TRBD1	NA	TRBJ1-5	TGTGCCAGCAGTCCGTGGACAGGTATGGGCAATCAGCCCCAGCATTTT	CASSPWTGMGNQPQHF
TRBV19	NA	NA	TRBJ2-3	TGTGCCAGTAGTATTGAGGCCAGGGTGGGCACAGATACGCAGTATTTT	CASSIEARVGTDTQYF
TRBV6-2/TRBV6-3	TRBD1	once	TRBJ1-2	TGTGCCAGCAGTTACCCCCCTTCGCGGGACAGTCTAGGAGGCTACACCTTC	CASSYPPSRDSLGGYTF
TRBV2	TRBD1	few	TRBJ2-7	TGTGCCAGCAGTGAAAGGGACAGGGCCTCCTACGAGCAGTACTTC	CASSERDRASYEQYF
TRBV7-3	NA	once	TRBJ1-2	TGTGCCAGCAGCTTAAACAATATGGGCTACACCTTC	CASSLNNMGYTF
TRBV5-1	NA	NA	TRBJ1-6	TGCGCCAGCAGCGAACCGGGTGGAGGGACCCACTTT	CASSEPGGGTHF
TRBV3-1/TRBV3-2	NA	NA	TRBJ2-7	TGTGCCAGCAGCCGAGGGAACTCCTACGAGCAGTACTTC	CASSRGNSYEQYF
TRBV28	NA	NA	TRBJ1-2	TGTGCCAGCAGGGGCAACTATGGCTACACCTTC	CASRGNYGYTF
TRBV29-1	NA	NA	TRBJ2-7	TGCAGCGCCCAATTCTTGGGCGACTCCTACGAGCAGTACTTC	CSAQFLGDSYEQYF
TRBV6-5	TRBD1	NA	TRBJ2-1	TGTGCCAGCGGAAGACAGGGTAACACCTTCAATGAGCAGTTCTTC	CASGRQGNTFNEQFF
TRBV14	NA	NA	TRBJ2-7	TGTGCCAGCGGCCCCGCCTACGAGCAGTACTTC	CASGPAYEQYF
TRBV3-1/TRBV3-2	TRBD2	NA	TRBJ2-1	TGTGCCAGCAGCCAAGGGACTAGAGGCTCCTACAATGAGCAGTTCTTC	CASSQGTRGSYNEQFF
TRBV15	TRBD1	NA	TRBJ1-5	TGTGCCACCGGCCTCGACAGGGCCCTTGGCAATCAGCCCCAGCATTTT	CATGLDRALGNQPQHF
TRBV28	TRBD1	NA	TRBJ1-2	TGTGCCATTTTAGGGACAGCTAACTATGGCTACACCTTC	CAILGTANYGYTF
TRBV19	NA	NA	TRBJ1-5	TGTGCCAGTAGTACCCCCCGGGACTGGCCCCAGCATTTT	CASSTPRDWPQHF
TRBV7-3	TRBD2	NA	TRBJ2-3	TGTGCCAGCAGCTTAAGGCTAGCGGGAGGGCCAGATACGCAGTATTTT	CASSLRLAGGPDTQYF
TRBV30	NA	NA	TRBJ2-7	TGTGCCTGGAACCCAGCAGGGCCCTACGAGCAGTACTTC	CAWNPAGPYEQYF
TRBV11-2	TRBD2	NA	TRBJ2-1	TGTGCCAGCAGCCGAGGCTTGGCGGGAGGTGGCGATGAGCAGTTCTTC	CASSRGLAGGGDEQFF
TRBV29-1	TRBD1	NA	TRBJ1-2	TGCAGCGTTTGGACAGGGGGCGGTGGCTACACCTTC	CSVWTGGGGYTF